The sequence of this T cell receptor (beta chain) was determined in a study of blood T cell repertoires in COVID-19. As for the study in general: Spain, Italy and the United States supplied samples that represented acute and convalescent COVID-19.

Data came from immunoSEQ multiplex PCR; TCRdb stores just in-frame clones and leaves some out. The sample records under 300,000 clones, 90% being singletons. V dropped 8 bases and J dropped 7 bases, with 20 bases sitting between them. The CDR3 runs to 14 residues. In germline, CDR1 is SNHLY, CDR2 FYNNEI. The origin of this receptor is a woman aged 55-70 years with COVID-19, enrolled during active disease. The sample was peripheral blood. The J gene is TRBJ1-2, the V gene TRBV2; tentatively, D is TRBD1 (5 bases). CDR3 protein: CASGGGRVASGYTF. In DNA form, the CDR3 reads TGTGCCAGCGGCGGGGGGAGGGTTGCGAGTGGCTACACCTTC.